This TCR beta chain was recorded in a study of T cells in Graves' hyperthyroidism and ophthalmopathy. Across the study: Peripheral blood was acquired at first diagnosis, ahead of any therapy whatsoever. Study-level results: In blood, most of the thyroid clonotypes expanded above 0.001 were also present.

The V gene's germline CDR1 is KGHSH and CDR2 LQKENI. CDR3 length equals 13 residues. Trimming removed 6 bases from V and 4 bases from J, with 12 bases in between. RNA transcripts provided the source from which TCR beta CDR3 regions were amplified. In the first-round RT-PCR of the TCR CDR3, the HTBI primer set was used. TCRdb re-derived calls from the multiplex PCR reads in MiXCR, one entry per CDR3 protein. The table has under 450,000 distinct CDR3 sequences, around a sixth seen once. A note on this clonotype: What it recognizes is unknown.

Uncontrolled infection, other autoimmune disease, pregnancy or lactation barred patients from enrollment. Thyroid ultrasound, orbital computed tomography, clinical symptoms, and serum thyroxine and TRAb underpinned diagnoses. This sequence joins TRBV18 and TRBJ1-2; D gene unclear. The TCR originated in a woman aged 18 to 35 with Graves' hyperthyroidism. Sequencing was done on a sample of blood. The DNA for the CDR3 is TGTGCCAGCTCCGGGCCCAACTTCTATGGCTACACCTTC. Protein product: CASSGPNFYGYTF. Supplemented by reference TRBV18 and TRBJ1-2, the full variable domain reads NAGVMQNPRHLVRRRGQEARLRCSPMKGHSHVYWYRQLPEEGLKFMVYLQKENIIDESGMPKERFSAEFPKEGPSILRIQQVVRGDSAAYFCASSGPNFYGYTFGSGTRLTVV.